Each of the 23 T cell receptor beta chains below was sequenced from the same sample in a study of Ad26.COV2.S vaccination and SARS-CoV-2 variants. As to treatment: some 20 received Ad26.COV2.S at low or high dose, single or two shots; roughly 5 received placebo; per-sample allocation not given. Specimens were obtained on day 63 following the first vaccine or placebo injection. Generated by immunoSEQ multiplex PCR, the TCRdb table keeps only in-frame clones and is missing some. This repertoire shows approximately 450,000 clones, approximately 90% found once; its top ten account for 10% to 15%. The sequencing used peripheral blood, collected in a trial of Ad26.COV2.S vaccine versus placebo. The receptor source for this set is a person between 18 and 65 years old who received the Ad26.COV2.S COVID-19 vaccine or a placebo.

This clone came up a few times. This chain uses TRBV19 with TRBJ2-7, with D possibly matching TRBD2 (5 bases). Germline V gene data show CDR1 as LNHDA and CDR2 as SQIVND (reference sequence). The length of the CDR3 is 15 residues. V lost 8 bases and J 6 bases, leaving 23 bases between the germline ends. CDR3 loop: CASYSEGLGRGEQYF. DNA of the CDR3: TGTGCCAGTTATTCAGAAGGACTGGGTCGGGGCGAGCAGTACTTC.

The chain couples TRBV7-6 to TRBJ2-1; D is possibly TRBD1 or TRBD2 (5 bases each). V was pared by 1 base and J by 6 bases, with 13 bases between. The CDR3 runs 15 residues. Germline V gene sequence: CDR1 SGHVS, CDR2 FNYEAQ. CDR3 nucleotide sequence: TGTGCCAGCAGCTTAGGACAGCCCGGGGTCAATGAGCAGTTCTTC. This gives the protein CASSLGQPGVNEQFF. The full variable domain, completed using reference TRBV7-6 and TRBJ2-1, is GAGVSQSPRYKVTKRGQDVALRCDPISGHVSLYWYRQALGQGPEFLTYFNYEAQQDKSGLPNDRFSAERPEGSISTLTIQRTEQRDSAMYRCASSLGQPGVNEQFFGPGTRLTVL.

In regard to this clone: An end of the junction differs from the germline gene, which may be a read error. The V and J genes are TRBV7-2 and TRBJ2-1; 12 positions agree with TRBD2. The CDR3 totals 14 residues. CDR1 is SGHTA and CDR2 is FQGNSA in the germline V gene. This CDR3 reads CASSLAGGDNEQFF. DNA of the CDR3: TGTGCCAGCAGCCTAGCGGGAGGGGACAATGAGCAGTTCTTC.

This sequence joins TRBV28 and TRBJ2-1; D possibly uses TRBD1 or TRBD2 (5 bases each). Trimming left V 6 bases short and J 9 bases short, with 15 bases between. The CDR3 sequence is 13 residues long. From germline, CDR1 is MDHEN and CDR2 SYDVKM. CDR3: CASRTTGTVEQFF. CDR3 in DNA: TGTGCCAGCAGAACCACCGGGACCGTTGAGCAGTTCTTC.

The chain links TRBV11-3 to TRBJ2-3; D may be TRBD1 (6 bases). The CDR3 contains 16 residues. Germline lookup yields CDR1 SGHNT and CDR2 YENEEA. Trimming took off 1 base at V and 0 bases at J, with 11 bases between the two ends. Here the CDR3 DNA reads TGTGCCAGCAGCTTAGGGACAGACTCTAGCACAGATACGCAGTATTTT. It codes for CASSLGTDSSTDTQYF.

Remarks on this clone: Other DNA sequences in the same sample also yield this CDR3. The chain combines TRBV24-1 with TRBJ2-7; no definite D call. Trimming cost V 0 bases and J 5 bases, with 7 bases left between them. The CDR3 spans 13 residues. CDR1 and CDR2 (germline): KGHDR, SFDVKD. In DNA form, the CDR3 reads TGTGCCACCAGTGATTTGGGCGGCCACGAGCAGTACTTC. It translates to CATSDLGGHEQYF.

The chain joins TRBV30 to TRBJ2-5; no reliable D call. Germline assignment: CDR1 GTSNPN and CDR2 SVGIG (reference sequence). Trimming stripped 4 bases from V and 6 bases from J, with 9 bases between. This CDR3 is 11 amino acids long. In DNA form, the CDR3 reads TGTGCCTGGACCTTCGAGAAGACCCAGTACTTC. This gives the protein CAWTFEKTQYF. Looking up the rest from reference TRBV30 and TRBJ2-5 gives the full variable domain: SQTIHQWPATLVQPVGSPLSLECTVEGTSNPNLYWYRQAAGRGLQLLFYSVGIGQISSEVPQNLSASRPQDRQFILSSKKLLLSDSGFYLCAWTFEKTQYFGPGTRLLVL.

The chain couples TRBV29-1 to TRBJ1-2, with a weak D call TRBD1 (5 bases). Germline V gene data show CDR1 as SQVTM and CDR2 as ANQGSEA. There are 13 residues in the CDR3. V lost 0 bases and J lost 1, with 6 bases in between. CDR3 bases: TGCAGCGTTGAAGAGAGGGGTAACTATGGCTACACCTTC. Translating it yields CSVEERGNYGYTF.

This chain joins TRBV30 and TRBJ2-7; 11 bases align to TRBD2. With V trimmed by 4 bases and J by 6 bases, 5 bases remained unmatched. Per the germline V gene, CDR1 is GTSNPN and CDR2 is SVGIG (reference sequence). The CDR3 consists of 13 residues. For the CDR3, the DNA is TGTGCCTGGATGACTAGCGGGACCGGCGAGCAGTACTTC. Encoded protein: CAWMTSGTGEQYF.

The chain employs TRBV5-1 and TRBJ2-2; D is perhaps TRBD2 (6 bases). The V gene lost 4 bases and the J gene lost 5 bases, with 12 bases spanning the gap. This CDR3 has 14 amino acids. Germline CDR1 SGHRS, CDR2 YFSETQ. CDR3 coding DNA: TGCGCCAGCAGCCCGGGGACTTCTACCGGGGAGCTGTTTTTT. It specifies CASSPGTSTGELFF.

This clone was recorded once. V usage is TRBV4-3 and J usage is TRBJ1-1; D unclear. The ends were cut back, 1 base at V and 6 bases at J, with 9 bases in the middle. The CDR3 extends over 13 amino acids. Germline lookup yields CDR1 LGHNA and CDR2 YSLEER. CDR3 DNA: TGCGCCAGCAGCCAAGTTGAGTCGTCTGAAGCTTTCTTT. Translating gives CASSQVESSEAFF.

CDR3 bases: TGTGCCAGCAGCGTGCAGGGAGGGGATACGCAGTATTTT. The encoded protein is CASSVQGGDTQYF. The chain joins TRBV9 to TRBJ2-3; 7 nucleotides agree with TRBD2. With V trimmed by 2 bases and J by 6 bases, 3 bases remained unmatched. This CDR3 has 13 amino acids. The germline gives CDR1 SGDLS, CDR2 YYNGEE.

The chain uses TRBV18 and TRBJ2-7; 9 bases are shared with TRBD2. The CDR3 consists of 16 residues. The V gene end was trimmed by 0 bases and the J gene end by 4 bases; junction bases not matched to a gene: 7. CDR1 is KGHSH, CDR2 LQKENI, per germline. In DNA form, the CDR3 reads TGTGCCAGCTCACCACCTGTTCTAGCGGGAAGATACGAGCAGTACTTC. Protein product: CASSPPVLAGRYEQYF.

V gene TRBV5-1 combines with J gene TRBJ2-1; D call uncertain. CDR1 and CDR2 (germline): SGHRS, YFSETQ. This CDR3 is 14 amino acids long. The ends were cut back, 1 base at V and 4 bases at J, with 9 bases in the middle. CDR3 sequence reads: CASSLTPDYNEQFF. For the CDR3, the DNA is TGCGCCAGCAGCTTGACTCCGGATTACAATGAGCAGTTCTTC.

This clone was seen just once. The V and J genes are TRBV2 and TRBJ2-7; TRBD2 agrees at 7 bases. V lost 7 bases, J lost 6 bases, and 12 bases stayed unmatched. There are 14 residues in the CDR3. Germline lookup yields CDR1 SNHLY and CDR2 FYNNEI. The CDR3: CASNWREGPAEQYF. The CDR3 DNA reads as TGTGCCAGCAACTGGAGGGAGGGCCCAGCCGAGCAGTACTTC. The full variable domain, with the rest looked up from reference TRBV2 and TRBJ2-7, is EPEVTQTPSHQVTQMGQEVILRCVPISNHLYFYWYRQILGQKVEFLVSFYNNEISEKSEIFDDQFSVERPDGSNFTLKIRSTKLEDSAMYFCASNWREGPAEQYFGPGTRLTVT.

This clone was seen a single time. V gene TRBV9 combines with J gene TRBJ1-1; D not certain. Germline values: CDR1 SGDLS, CDR2 YYNGEE. Trimming stripped 0 bases from V and 5 bases from J, with 11 bases between. The CDR3 is 14 residues long. This CDR3 is CASSVDGEGTEAFF. CDR3 nucleotides: TGTGCCAGCAGCGTAGATGGGGAGGGTACTGAAGCTTTCTTT.

This chain uses TRBV6-2 or TRBV6-3 with TRBJ1-2; D unresolved. CDR1 and CDR2 from the germline V gene are MNHEY and SVGEGT. V was shortened by 6 bases and J by 2 bases, with 10 bases between the two germline ends. This CDR3 spans 13 amino acids. CDR3 amino acids: CASSADGNYGYTF. CDR3 nucleotide sequence: TGTGCCAGCAGCGCGGACGGAAACTATGGCTACACCTTC.

The chain couples TRBV6-2 or TRBV6-3 to TRBJ1-1, with 8 bases that match TRBD1. CDR3 length: 15 residues. The V segment lost 2 bases and the J segment 4 bases; nucleotides outside the gene matches: 6. Germline V gene sequence: CDR1 MNHEY, CDR2 SVGEGT. The CDR3 loop reads CASSYPQGASTEAFF. The CDR3 DNA reads TGTGCCAGCAGTTACCCTCAGGGGGCAAGCACTGAAGCTTTCTTT.

The rearrangement links TRBV6-2 or TRBV6-3 to TRBJ2-7; tentative D call: TRBD2 (6 bases). CDR3 length: 14 amino acids. V shed 2 bases and J shed 4 bases, with 12 bases lying between them. Germline V gene data show CDR1 as MNHEY and CDR2 as SVGEGT. CDR3 nucleotides: TGTGCCAGCAGTTACGGTCGGGGGTTTTACGAGCAGTACTTC. It yields the protein CASSYGRGFYEQYF.

The rearrangement joins TRBV20-1 to TRBJ2-7; D gene ambiguous. CDR3 length: 11 residues. The V gene lost 2 bases and the J gene lost 7 bases, with 9 bases spanning the gap. The V gene's germline CDR1 is DFQATT and CDR2 SNEGSKA (reference sequence). CDR3 coding DNA: TGCAGTGCTAGACTTATTACTGAGCAGTACTTC. This translates into CSARLITEQYF.

The chain recombines TRBV10-3 with TRBJ1-2; D is possibly TRBD1 (6 bases). Germline V gene lookup returns CDR1 ENHRY and CDR2 SYGVKD. V lost 6 bases and J 7 bases, leaving 15 bases between the germline ends. There are 13 residues in the CDR3. The CDR3: CAISKGGDRGYTF. In nucleotides, the CDR3 is TGTGCCATCAGCAAGGGGGGTGATCGTGGCTACACCTTC.

This sequence joins TRBV29-1 and TRBJ2-1, with 9 nucleotides matching TRBD2. Germline CDR1 and CDR2: SQVTM and ANQGSEA. This CDR3 region has 13 residues. J gave up 6 bases and V 4 bases, and 4 bases lay outside the gene matches. In DNA, the CDR3 is TGCAGCGTTGGGAGTAGCGGGAGCAATGAGCAGTTCTTC. This gives the protein CSVGSSGSNEQFF.

The chain combines TRBV19 with TRBJ1-2; tentative D call: TRBD1 (5 bases). The V and J ends lost 6 bases and 0 bases respectively, with 5 bases between them. CDR1 and CDR2 (germline): LNHDA, SQIVND (reference sequence). This CDR3 is built from 12 residues. The CDR3 sequence: CASRTANYGYTF. CDR3 DNA: TGTGCCAGTAGGACAGCTAACTATGGCTACACCTTC.